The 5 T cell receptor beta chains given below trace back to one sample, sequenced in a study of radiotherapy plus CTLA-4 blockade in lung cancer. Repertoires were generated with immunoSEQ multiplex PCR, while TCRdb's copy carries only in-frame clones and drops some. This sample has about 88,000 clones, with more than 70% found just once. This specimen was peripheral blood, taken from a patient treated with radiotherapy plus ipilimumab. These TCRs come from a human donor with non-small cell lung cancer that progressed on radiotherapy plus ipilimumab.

For the CDR3, the DNA is TGCGCCAGCAGCCCAGCTGACGCTGGAAACACCATATATTTT. This sequence encodes CASSPADAGNTIYF. The chain has TRBV5-1 and TRBJ1-3; D unresolved. Trimming pared 4 bases from V and 2 bases from J, leaving 10 bases between. Germline CDR1 and CDR2: SGHRS and YFSETQ. This CDR3 contains 14 residues.

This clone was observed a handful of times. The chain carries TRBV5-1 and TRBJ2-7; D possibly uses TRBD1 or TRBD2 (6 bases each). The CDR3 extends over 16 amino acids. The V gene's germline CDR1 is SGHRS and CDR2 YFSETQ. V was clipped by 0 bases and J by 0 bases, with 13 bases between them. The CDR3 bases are TGCGCCAGCAGCTTGGGGGGGGCACTAAGCTCCTACGAGCAGTACTTC. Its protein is CASSLGGALSSYEQYF.

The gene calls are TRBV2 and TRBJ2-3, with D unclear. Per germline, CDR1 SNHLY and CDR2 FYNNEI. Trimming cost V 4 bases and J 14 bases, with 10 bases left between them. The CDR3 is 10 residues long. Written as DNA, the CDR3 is TGTGCCAGCAGTGTGGTCACCCCGTATTTT. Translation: CASSVVTPYF.

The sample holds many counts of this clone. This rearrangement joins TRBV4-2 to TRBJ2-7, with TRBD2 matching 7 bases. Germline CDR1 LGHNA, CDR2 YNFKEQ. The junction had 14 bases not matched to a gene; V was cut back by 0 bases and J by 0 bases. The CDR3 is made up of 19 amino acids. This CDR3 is CASSQDLEGRGRVSYEQYF. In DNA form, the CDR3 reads TGTGCCAGCAGCCAAGATCTTGAGGGGAGAGGGAGGGTCTCCTACGAGCAGTACTTC.

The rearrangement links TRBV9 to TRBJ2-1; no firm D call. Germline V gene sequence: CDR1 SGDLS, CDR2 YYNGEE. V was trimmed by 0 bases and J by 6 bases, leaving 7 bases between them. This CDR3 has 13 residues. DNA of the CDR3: TGTGCCAGCAGCGTAGAGCCGCCCAATGAGCAGTTCTTC. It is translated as CASSVEPPNEQFF.